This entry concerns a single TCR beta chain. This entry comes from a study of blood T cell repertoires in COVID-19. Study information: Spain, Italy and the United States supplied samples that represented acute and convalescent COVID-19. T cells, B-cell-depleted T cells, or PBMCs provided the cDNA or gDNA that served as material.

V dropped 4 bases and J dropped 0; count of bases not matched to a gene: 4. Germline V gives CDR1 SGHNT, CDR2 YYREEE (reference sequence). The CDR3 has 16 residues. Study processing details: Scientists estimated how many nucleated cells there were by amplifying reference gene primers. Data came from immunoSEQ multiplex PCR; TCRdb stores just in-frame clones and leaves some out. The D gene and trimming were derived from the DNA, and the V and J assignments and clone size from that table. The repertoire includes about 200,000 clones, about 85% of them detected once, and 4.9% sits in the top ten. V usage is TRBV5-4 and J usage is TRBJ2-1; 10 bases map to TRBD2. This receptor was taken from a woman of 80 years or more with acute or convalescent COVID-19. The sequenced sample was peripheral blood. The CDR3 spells CASSTGLADSYNEQFF. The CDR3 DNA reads TGTGCCAGCAGCACCGGACTAGCGGACTCCTACAATGAGCAGTTCTTC.